The 3 T cell receptor beta chains given below trace back to one sample, sequenced in a study of early T cells in non-severe SARS-CoV-2 infection. MiXCR, applied by TCRdb to the 5' RACE reads, yields one record per CDR3 protein. This table has 40,000 to 60,000 distinct CDR3 sequences, 10% to 15% appearing once. Specimen: whole blood. These receptors were taken from an adult who was a healthcare worker with PCR-confirmed SARS-CoV-2 infection or an uninfected control (not recorded which).

The chain links TRBV7-2 to TRBJ2-7; D is unresolved. The CDR3 has 14 amino acids. V lost 5 bases and J 4 bases, leaving 15 bases between the germline ends. CDR1 SGHTA and CDR2 FQGNSA come from the germline V gene. The CDR3 DNA follows: TGTGCCAGCAGCCCCCGGCTCCCCGCTTACGAGCAGTACTTC. Translation: CASSPRLPAYEQYF.

This clonotype was detected a few times. V gene TRBV20-1 combines with J gene TRBJ1-1; D is perhaps TRBD1 (5 bases). Germline CDR1 reads DFQATT; CDR2 reads SNEGSKA (reference sequence). The CDR3 totals 13 residues. V gave up 3 bases and J gave up 3 bases, with 11 bases separating them. The CDR3 DNA is TGCAGTGCTAGTCGAGGGGTGTACACTGAAGCTTTCTTT. Amino acid sequence: CSASRGVYTEAFF.

This clonotype occurred a few times. V gene TRBV7-2 combines with J gene TRBJ1-2, with D possibly TRBD1 on 6 matching bases. This CDR3 region has 14 residues. Deletions cut 5 bases from V and 4 bases from J, with 14 bases between. Germline CDR1 reads SGHTA; CDR2 reads FQGNSA. CDR3 in amino acids: CASSQNRDPYGYTF. The DNA of the CDR3 is TGTGCCAGCAGCCAAAACAGGGACCCCTATGGCTACACCTTC.